The rows below give T cell receptor beta chains drawn from one sample of a study of T cell changes during pregnancy in multiple sclerosis. Assay: immunoSEQ multiplex PCR; the TCRdb copy retains only in-frame clones and omits some. The sample carries more than 90,000 clones, 90% to 95% recorded once. Sequenced here: peripheral blood, sampled in the third trimester of pregnancy. These receptors came from a female donor with multiple sclerosis, enrolled in a pregnancy study. Each CDR3 is given with its conserved first and last residue. D genes are given only for firm matches. Where a row states a size, it is once, few, many or the class of an expanded clone; other rows omit it.

v_call,d_call,j_call,clone_size,cdr3_aa,cdr3_nt
TRBV7-9,TRBD2,TRBJ2-1,-,CASSLAAGGGYNEQFF,TGTGCCAGCAGCTTAGCTGCGGGAGGGGGCTACAATGAGCAGTTCTTC
TRBV10-2,TRBD2,TRBJ2-1,-,CASSEASGYNEQFF,TGCGCCAGCAGTGAAGCTAGCGGGTACAATGAGCAGTTCTTC
TRBV7-8,TRBD1,TRBJ2-2,once,CARPIGTANTGELFF,TGTGCCCGACCGATCGGGACAGCGAACACCGGGGAGCTGTTTTTT
TRBV10-3,TRBD2,TRBJ2-7,-,CAISESGGRDSYEQYF,TGTGCCATCAGTGAATCCGGCGGGAGAGACTCCTACGAGCAGTACTTC
TRBV19,TRBD2,TRBJ2-5,-,CASSIGGSLQETQYF,TGTGCCAGTAGTATAGGCGGGAGCCTCCAAGAGACCCAGTACTTC
TRBV5-1,TRBD1,TRBJ2-5,-,CASMGQGLEETQYF,TGCGCCAGCATGGGACAGGGCCTAGAAGAGACCCAGTACTTC
TRBV6-5,-,TRBJ1-1,-,CASSENSAFSVFF,TGTGCCAGCAGTGAGAACTCTGCTTTTTCGGTTTTCTTT
TRBV30,-,TRBJ1-3,-,CAWSNWEFSGNTIYF,TGTGCCTGGAGTAATTGGGAGTTCTCTGGAAACACCATATATTTT
TRBV15,-,TRBJ1-4,-,CATSRASTTNEKLFF,TGTGCCACCAGCAGAGCATCGACTACCAATGAAAAACTGTTTTTT
TRBV5-5,TRBD1,TRBJ1-2,-,CASSPWTGQANYGYTF,TGTGCCAGCAGCCCCTGGACAGGGCAAGCTAACTATGGCTACACCTTC
TRBV27,TRBD2,TRBJ2-1,-,CASSFPSRIGTSGRPTPYNEQFF,TGTGCCAGCAGTTTCCCTTCGCGGATAGGGACTAGCGGGAGGCCCACGCCCTACAATGAGCAGTTCTTC
TRBV5-5,-,TRBJ2-3,-,CASALIADTQYF,TGTGCCAGCGCCCTTATAGCAGATACGCAGTATTTT
TRBV9,TRBD1,TRBJ1-3,-,CASSARDSRNTIYF,TGTGCCAGCAGCGCCCGGGACAGCCGAAACACCATATATTTT
TRBV19,TRBD1,TRBJ1-1,-,CASSPRTGVTEAFF,TGTGCCAGTAGTCCGAGGACAGGGGTGACTGAAGCTTTCTTT
TRBV5-5,TRBD1,TRBJ2-2,-,CASSYLDRGLWRNTGELFF,TGTGCCAGCAGCTACCTGGACAGGGGGCTCTGGCGGAACACCGGGGAGCTGTTTTTT
TRBV10-3,TRBD1,TRBJ1-1,-,CAIGGTGALVNTEAFF,TGTGCCATCGGAGGGACAGGGGCTTTAGTGAACACTGAAGCTTTCTTT
TRBV7-3,-,TRBJ2-7,-,CASSPSYEQYF,TGTGCCAGCAGCCCTTCCTACGAGCAGTACTTC
TRBV19,TRBD1,TRBJ2-1,-,CASSSGTGINNEQFF,TGTGCCAGTAGTTCCGGGACAGGGATTAACAATGAGCAGTTCTTC
TRBV5-6,-,TRBJ1-6,-,CASSFAGFSRDSPLHF,TGTGCCAGCAGCTTCGCAGGGTTCTCTAGGGATTCACCCCTCCACTTT
TRBV14,-,TRBJ2-7,once,CASSSRRGGAEQYF,TGTGCCAGCAGTTCACGTAGGGGAGGCGCCGAGCAGTACTTC
TRBV25-1,-,TRBJ2-2,-,CASTGTPRGELFF,TGTGCCAGCACCGGGACTCCCCGCGGGGAGCTGTTTTTT
TRBV4-2,-,TRBJ1-5,-,CASSQESGRNQPQHF,TGTGCCAGCAGCCAAGAATCAGGGAGGAATCAGCCCCAGCATTTT
TRBV19,TRBD1,TRBJ1-5,-,CASSARTGDSNQPQHF,TGTGCCAGTAGTGCCCGGACAGGGGATAGCAATCAGCCCCAGCATTTT
TRBV7-9,TRBD1,TRBJ2-7,-,CASSLTGQGNYEQYF,TGTGCCAGCAGCTTAACGGGACAGGGGAACTACGAGCAGTACTTC